A selection of T cell receptor beta chains follows, all from one sample in a study of naive and memory T cell subsets. Via MiXCR, TCRdb re-called the UMI-ligation and nested PCR reads, giving one row per CDR3 protein. The sample records over 100,000 distinct CDR3 sequences, roughly 14% being singletons. The sample consisted of naive CD8+ T cells from blood. The receptors come from a human donor in good health. CDR3s include the opening cysteine and the closing phenylalanine or tryptophan. The D gene is left open where the match is weak. Clone size, where shown, is once, few, many, or a class for clones that have expanded.

J gene: TRBJ2-1
V gene: TRBV19
clone size: NA
D gene: NA
CDR3 protein: CASSLLGGNEQFF
CDR3 DNA: TGTGCCAGTAGTCTCTTAGGGGGCAATGAGCAGTTCTTC

J gene: TRBJ2-7
V gene: TRBV11-3
clone size: NA
D gene: NA
CDR3 protein: CASSFYAGNEQYF
CDR3 DNA: TGTGCCAGCAGCTTTTACGCGGGTAACGAGCAGTACTTC

J gene: TRBJ2-7
V gene: TRBV5-6
clone size: NA
D gene: TRBD1
CDR3 protein: CASSSTGTEQYF
CDR3 DNA: TGTGCCAGCAGCTCGACAGGGACCGAGCAGTACTTC

J gene: TRBJ2-1
V gene: TRBV30
clone size: NA
D gene: TRBD2
CDR3 protein: CAWMTWTSGSNEQFF
CDR3 DNA: TGTGCCTGGATGACCTGGACTAGCGGGAGTAATGAGCAGTTCTTC

J gene: TRBJ2-5
V gene: TRBV5-6
clone size: few
D gene: NA
CDR3 protein: CASSLAMRGIAETQYF
CDR3 DNA: TGTGCCAGCAGCCTGGCGATGCGGGGAATCGCGGAGACCCAGTACTTC

J gene: TRBJ1-2
V gene: TRBV13
clone size: NA
D gene: NA
CDR3 protein: CASSYRSYGYTF
CDR3 DNA: TGTGCCAGCAGCTATCGGAGTTATGGCTACACCTTC

J gene: TRBJ2-3
V gene: TRBV20-1
clone size: many
D gene: TRBD2
CDR3 protein: CSARTSGGVAQYF
CDR3 DNA: TGCAGTGCTAGAACTAGCGGGGGGGTTGCGCAGTATTTT

J gene: TRBJ1-2
V gene: TRBV20-1
clone size: many
D gene: TRBD1
CDR3 protein: CSGDSSNYGYTF
CDR3 DNA: TGCAGTGGGGACAGCTCTAACTATGGCTACACCTTC

J gene: TRBJ1-1
V gene: TRBV12-3/TRBV12-4
clone size: NA
D gene: TRBD1
CDR3 protein: CASSYRGGNTEAFF
CDR3 DNA: TGTGCCAGCAGCTACAGGGGGGGAAACACTGAAGCTTTCTTT

J gene: TRBJ2-7
V gene: TRBV2
clone size: NA
D gene: TRBD2
CDR3 protein: CASSPTSGTYEQYF
CDR3 DNA: TGTGCCAGCAGCCCTACTAGCGGGACCTACGAGCAGTACTTC

J gene: TRBJ2-7
V gene: TRBV27
clone size: NA
D gene: NA
CDR3 protein: CASSTSQGSYEQYF
CDR3 DNA: TGTGCCAGCAGTACTTCTCAGGGTAGCTACGAGCAGTACTTC

J gene: TRBJ2-1
V gene: TRBV7-9
clone size: few
D gene: TRBD1
CDR3 protein: CASSSETQGANEQFF
CDR3 DNA: TGTGCCAGCAGCTCAGAAACTCAGGGGGCCAATGAGCAGTTCTTC

J gene: TRBJ2-3
V gene: TRBV6-6
clone size: few
D gene: NA
CDR3 protein: CASSFVGRGDTQYF
CDR3 DNA: TGTGCCAGCAGTTTCGTGGGCCGAGGCGATACGCAGTATTTT

J gene: TRBJ2-1
V gene: TRBV6-5
clone size: NA
D gene: TRBD1
CDR3 protein: CASDSGQGAEEQFF
CDR3 DNA: TGTGCCAGCGATTCTGGACAGGGGGCAGAGGAGCAGTTCTTC

J gene: TRBJ2-1
V gene: TRBV6-5
clone size: few
D gene: NA
CDR3 protein: CASSSYAGGAGDEQFF
CDR3 DNA: TGTGCCAGCAGCTCTTACGCCGGGGGCGCGGGGGATGAGCAGTTCTTC

J gene: TRBJ1-2
V gene: TRBV18
clone size: NA
D gene: NA
CDR3 protein: CASSTTGFDGYTF
CDR3 DNA: TGTGCCAGCTCAACCACAGGTTTCGATGGCTACACCTTC

J gene: TRBJ2-2
V gene: TRBV20-1
clone size: NA
D gene: TRBD1
CDR3 protein: CSARDPWTGTDTGELFF
CDR3 DNA: TGCAGTGCTAGAGACCCTTGGACAGGCACCGACACCGGGGAGCTGTTTTTT

J gene: TRBJ2-3
V gene: TRBV25-1
clone size: NA
D gene: NA
CDR3 protein: CASGEPRLYSSTDTQYF
CDR3 DNA: TGTGCCAGCGGCGAACCCCGACTGTACTCTAGCACAGATACGCAGTATTTT

J gene: TRBJ1-4
V gene: TRBV4-2
clone size: NA
D gene: NA
CDR3 protein: CASSPNGRKLFF
CDR3 DNA: TGTGCCAGCAGCCCGAATGGAAGGAAACTGTTTTTT

J gene: TRBJ1-2
V gene: TRBV24-1
clone size: NA
D gene: TRBD1
CDR3 protein: CATQGAYGYTF
CDR3 DNA: TGTGCCACCCAGGGGGCGTATGGCTACACCTTC

J gene: TRBJ2-7
V gene: TRBV5-4
clone size: NA
D gene: NA
CDR3 protein: CASSESGEYEQYF
CDR3 DNA: TGTGCCAGCAGCGAGAGCGGAGAATACGAGCAGTACTTC

J gene: TRBJ2-3
V gene: TRBV20-1
clone size: many
D gene: TRBD2
CDR3 protein: CSAWVLAGNTDTQYF
CDR3 DNA: TGCAGTGCCTGGGTCCTAGCGGGGAACACAGATACGCAGTATTTT

J gene: TRBJ1-1
V gene: TRBV20-1
clone size: few
D gene: TRBD1
CDR3 protein: CSARERDRGRTEAFF
CDR3 DNA: TGCAGTGCTAGGGAAAGGGACAGGGGGCGGACTGAAGCTTTCTTT

J gene: TRBJ1-6
V gene: TRBV5-4
clone size: many
D gene: NA
CDR3 protein: CASSHGDSYNSPLHF
CDR3 DNA: TGTGCCAGCAGCCACGGGGACTCCTATAATTCACCCCTCCACTTT

J gene: TRBJ1-6
V gene: TRBV27
clone size: NA
D gene: TRBD1
CDR3 protein: CASSFGTDNSPLHF
CDR3 DNA: TGTGCCAGCAGCTTCGGGACAGATAATTCACCCCTCCACTTT

J gene: TRBJ2-5
V gene: TRBV12-3/TRBV12-4
clone size: many
D gene: NA
CDR3 protein: CASSSLSPSGETQYF
CDR3 DNA: TGTGCCAGCAGTTCCCTTTCACCTTCGGGAGAGACCCAGTACTTC

J gene: TRBJ2-7
V gene: TRBV29-1
clone size: NA
D gene: NA
CDR3 protein: CSGGMGFGYEQYF
CDR3 DNA: TGCAGCGGGGGGATGGGATTCGGTTACGAGCAGTACTTC

J gene: TRBJ1-2
V gene: TRBV4-3
clone size: many
D gene: NA
CDR3 protein: CASSQDMGNYGYTF
CDR3 DNA: TGCGCCAGCAGCCAAGATATGGGCAACTATGGCTACACCTTC

J gene: TRBJ1-5
V gene: TRBV3-1
clone size: few
D gene: NA
CDR3 protein: CASSQDWRGNQPQHF
CDR3 DNA: TGTGCCAGCAGCCAAGACTGGAGGGGGAATCAGCCCCAGCATTTT

J gene: TRBJ2-5
V gene: TRBV7-9
clone size: few
D gene: NA
CDR3 protein: CASSLERTPETQYF
CDR3 DNA: TGTGCCAGCAGCTTAGAACGGACGCCAGAGACCCAGTACTTC

J gene: TRBJ2-3
V gene: TRBV13
clone size: few
D gene: TRBD2
CDR3 protein: CASSFGTSGLSTDTQYF
CDR3 DNA: TGTGCCAGCAGCTTCGGGACTAGCGGGCTATCCACAGATACGCAGTATTTT

J gene: TRBJ2-1
V gene: TRBV5-1
clone size: few
D gene: TRBD2
CDR3 protein: CASSLGLAGVYEQFF
CDR3 DNA: TGCGCCAGCAGCTTGGGACTAGCGGGAGTTTATGAGCAGTTCTTC

J gene: TRBJ2-7
V gene: TRBV12-3/TRBV12-4
clone size: NA
D gene: NA
CDR3 protein: CASSLTPAGEQYF
CDR3 DNA: TGTGCCAGCAGTCTGACTCCGGCGGGCGAGCAGTACTTC

J gene: TRBJ1-1
V gene: TRBV12-3/TRBV12-4
clone size: NA
D gene: NA
CDR3 protein: CASSLGGLGTREAFF
CDR3 DNA: TGTGCCAGCAGTTTGGGCGGGTTGGGGACACGCGAAGCTTTCTTT

J gene: TRBJ2-4
V gene: TRBV6-5
clone size: NA
D gene: NA
CDR3 protein: CASSYKSTGIQYF
CDR3 DNA: TGTGCCAGCAGTTACAAGAGCACGGGCATTCAGTACTTC

J gene: TRBJ1-5
V gene: TRBV6-1
clone size: NA
D gene: TRBD1
CDR3 protein: CASSERQGAWISNQPQHF
CDR3 DNA: TGTGCCAGCAGTGAGAGACAGGGGGCCTGGATAAGCAATCAGCCCCAGCATTTT

J gene: TRBJ2-1
V gene: TRBV24-1
clone size: many
D gene: NA
CDR3 protein: CATSDLRDGVYNEQFF
CDR3 DNA: TGTGCCACCAGTGATTTAAGGGACGGGGTATACAATGAGCAGTTCTTC

J gene: TRBJ2-7
V gene: TRBV7-2
clone size: many
D gene: NA
CDR3 protein: CASSLGLHSYEQYF
CDR3 DNA: TGTGCCAGCAGCTTAGGGCTTCATTCCTACGAGCAGTACTTC

J gene: TRBJ2-7
V gene: TRBV7-9
clone size: NA
D gene: NA
CDR3 protein: CASSLQDSGYEQYF
CDR3 DNA: TGTGCCAGCAGCCTACAGGACAGTGGATACGAGCAGTACTTC

J gene: TRBJ1-1
V gene: TRBV5-6
clone size: few
D gene: NA
CDR3 protein: CASSLPGTRDLLNTEAFF
CDR3 DNA: TGTGCCAGCAGCTTGCCGGGAACCCGGGACCTTTTGAACACTGAAGCTTTCTTT

J gene: TRBJ2-7
V gene: TRBV28
clone size: many
D gene: NA
CDR3 protein: CASSPGYEQYF
CDR3 DNA: TGTGCCAGCAGTCCTGGGTACGAGCAGTACTTC

J gene: TRBJ2-2
V gene: TRBV19
clone size: NA
D gene: TRBD2
CDR3 protein: CAIQREQGGELFF
CDR3 DNA: TGTGCCATACAGCGGGAGCAGGGCGGGGAGCTGTTTTTT

J gene: TRBJ2-7
V gene: TRBV7-9
clone size: few
D gene: NA
CDR3 protein: CASRQGYEQYF
CDR3 DNA: TGTGCCAGCAGGCAGGGGTACGAGCAGTACTTC

J gene: TRBJ2-6
V gene: TRBV6-1
clone size: NA
D gene: NA
CDR3 protein: CASSEFGGSGANVLTF
CDR3 DNA: TGTGCCAGCAGTGAATTCGGAGGCTCTGGGGCCAACGTCCTGACTTTC

J gene: TRBJ1-1
V gene: TRBV19
clone size: few
D gene: NA
CDR3 protein: CASGRGPLTEAFF
CDR3 DNA: TGTGCCAGTGGGCGGGGACCTCTCACTGAAGCTTTCTTT

J gene: TRBJ2-6
V gene: TRBV29-1
clone size: few
D gene: NA
CDR3 protein: CSVGVLVSGANVLTF
CDR3 DNA: TGCAGCGTGGGGGTCTTGGTCTCTGGGGCCAACGTCCTGACTTTC

J gene: TRBJ2-2
V gene: TRBV24-1
clone size: NA
D gene: NA
CDR3 protein: CATSDSAGRRGELFF
CDR3 DNA: TGTGCCACCAGTGATTCCGCAGGGCGCCGCGGGGAGCTGTTTTTT

J gene: TRBJ2-2
V gene: TRBV3-1
clone size: many
D gene: NA
CDR3 protein: CASSPPTNTGELFF
CDR3 DNA: TGTGCCAGCAGCCCCCCCACGAACACCGGGGAGCTGTTTTTT

J gene: TRBJ2-3
V gene: TRBV9
clone size: NA
D gene: NA
CDR3 protein: CASSVGPSSDTQYF
CDR3 DNA: TGTGCCAGCAGCGTCGGGCCCAGTTCAGATACGCAGTATTTT

J gene: TRBJ2-1
V gene: TRBV29-1
clone size: NA
D gene: TRBD1
CDR3 protein: CSVAPGQGSYNEQFF
CDR3 DNA: TGCAGCGTTGCTCCGGGACAGGGGTCCTACAATGAGCAGTTCTTC

J gene: TRBJ1-1
V gene: TRBV27
clone size: many
D gene: NA
CDR3 protein: CASSLSWPTEAFF
CDR3 DNA: TGTGCCAGCAGTTTATCGTGGCCCACTGAAGCTTTCTTT

J gene: TRBJ2-6
V gene: TRBV7-9
clone size: NA
D gene: TRBD1
CDR3 protein: CASSERDRERSGANVLTF
CDR3 DNA: TGTGCCAGCAGCGAGAGGGACAGGGAGCGCTCTGGGGCCAACGTCCTGACTTTC

J gene: TRBJ1-5
V gene: TRBV12-3/TRBV12-4
clone size: few
D gene: NA
CDR3 protein: CASAPGRSNQPQHF
CDR3 DNA: TGTGCCAGCGCCCCAGGGAGGAGCAATCAGCCCCAGCATTTT

J gene: TRBJ2-7
V gene: TRBV18
clone size: many
D gene: TRBD1
CDR3 protein: CASSPPGTGGFYEQYF
CDR3 DNA: TGTGCCAGCTCACCACCGGGAACAGGGGGATTCTACGAGCAGTACTTC

J gene: TRBJ2-5
V gene: TRBV19
clone size: many
D gene: NA
CDR3 protein: CASSPEWGVGETQYF
CDR3 DNA: TGTGCCAGTAGTCCAGAATGGGGCGTCGGTGAGACCCAGTACTTC

J gene: TRBJ2-2
V gene: TRBV12-3/TRBV12-4
clone size: once
D gene: NA
CDR3 protein: CASSPIRIGELFF
CDR3 DNA: TGTGCCAGCAGCCCTATAAGAATCGGGGAGCTGTTTTTT